Presented here are 14 T cell receptor beta chains from one specimen sequenced in a study of shared clonotypes between healthy human individuals. Profiling relied on immunoSEQ multiplex PCR, and the TCRdb table lists in-frame clones only, not all of them. The table records about 2.1 million clones, about 93% of them present only once. Only CD45RO-negative cells positively selected for CCR7 counted as naive CD8 cells, so terminally differentiated effector memory CD45RA+ cells were excluded. Sequenced input: naive CD8+ T cells from PBMCs. The receptor source for this set is a man between 18 and 29 years old in good health. Some clones in this sample may be carry-over from other donors' samples.

The chain joins TRBV13 to TRBJ2-7; no firm D call. Germline CDR1 is PRHDT and CDR2 is FYEKMQ (reference sequence). V lost 5 bases and J lost 3, with 8 bases in between. CDR3 size: 12 residues. In DNA form, the CDR3 reads TGTGCCAGCAGCATTCAGATCTACGAGCAGTACTTC. Its protein product is CASSIQIYEQYF. Drawing the rest from reference TRBV13 and TRBJ2-7, the complete variable domain is AAGVIQSPRHLIKEKRETATLKCYPIPRHDTVYWYQQGPGQDPQFLISFYEKMQSDKGSIPDRFSAQQFSDYHSELNMSSLELGDSALYFCASSIQIYEQYFGPGTRLTVT.

V is TRBV9 and J is TRBJ2-7; D remains ambiguous. This CDR3 spans 8 amino acids. Per the germline V gene, CDR1 is SGDLS and CDR2 is YYNGEE. In DNA, the CDR3 is TGTGTTAGTCCCGAGCAGTACTTC. Amino acids: CVSPEQYF. The whole variable domain, filled in from reference TRBV9 and TRBJ2-7, reads DSGVTQTPKHLITATGQRVTLRCSPRSGDLSVYWYQQSLDQGLQFLIQYYNGEERAKGNILERFSAQQFPDLHSELNLSSLELGDSALYFCVSPEQYFGPGTRLTVT.

V usage is TRBV7-9 and J usage is TRBJ2-1; 9 positions match TRBD2. Germline V gene sequence: CDR1 SEHNR, CDR2 FQNEAQ (reference sequence). V lost 5 bases, J lost 8 bases, and 7 bases stayed unmatched. The CDR3 has 14 residues. The CDR3 DNA reads as TGTGCCAGCAGCCCCCTAGCGGGAATTCATGAGCAGTTCTTC. It yields the protein CASSPLAGIHEQFF.

CDR3 protein: CASSSFSQGNEQFF. CDR3 DNA sequence: TGTGCCAGCAGTTCATTTTCACAGGGGAATGAGCAGTTCTTC. This chain links TRBV7-9 with TRBJ2-1, with 7 bases fitting TRBD1. The CDR3 is 14 residues long. The V segment lost 6 bases and the J segment 7 bases; nucleotides outside the gene matches: 9. The germline gives CDR1 SEHNR, CDR2 FQNEAQ (reference sequence).

The V gene is TRBV15, the J gene TRBJ2-5; 8 nucleotides align to TRBD2. Trimming at V came to 0 bases and at J to 7 bases, leaving 13 bases not matched to a gene. Germline lookup yields CDR1 LNHNV and CDR2 YYDKDF (reference sequence). This CDR3 is 17 amino acids long. DNA of the CDR3: TGTGCCACCAGCAGAGATCGGCCTAGCGGGCCAACAGGGACCCAGTACTTC. It translates to CATSRDRPSGPTGTQYF. The entire variable domain, with the rest obtained from reference TRBV15 and TRBJ2-5, is as follows: DAMVIQNPRYQVTQFGKPVTLSCSQTLNHNVMYWYQQKSSQAPKLLFHYYDKDFNNEADTPDNFQSRRPNTSFCFLDIRSPGLGDTAMYLCATSRDRPSGPTGTQYFGPGTRLLVL.

This clone showed up just once. The chain joins TRBV13 to TRBJ1-5; D uncertain. The CDR3 extends over 15 amino acids. V was trimmed by 0 bases and J by 5 bases, leaving 11 bases between them. Germline V gene sequence: CDR1 PRHDT, CDR2 FYEKMQ (reference sequence). Here the CDR3 DNA reads TGTGCCAGCAGCTTAGGCGGCAGTCCTTATCAGCCCCAGCATTTT. Its protein is CASSLGGSPYQPQHF.

The gene calls are TRBV30 and TRBJ2-7, with D perhaps TRBD1 (6 bases). This CDR3 contains 14 residues. V lost 0 bases to trimming and J lost 2 bases, with 11 bases between them. The germline gives CDR1 GTSNPN, CDR2 SVGIG (reference sequence). CDR3 DNA: TGTGCCTGGAGTGTACCAGGGGAAGCCTACGAGCAGTACTTC. It specifies CAWSVPGEAYEQYF.

Of note for this clone: The same CDR3 can be traced to other DNA sequences in this sample. V gene TRBV27 combines with J gene TRBJ2-1; 11 bases are shared with TRBD2. The CDR3 spans 15 residues. V was clipped by 5 bases and J by 7 bases; unmatched bases: 7. The V gene's germline CDR1 is MNHEY and CDR2 SMNVEV (reference sequence). The chain's CDR3 is CASSPGTSGVNEQFF. The CDR3, as DNA: TGTGCCAGCAGTCCCGGGACTAGCGGTGTAAATGAGCAGTTCTTC.

The rearrangement joins TRBV2 to TRBJ1-2; no clear D gene. V lost 2 bases to trimming and J lost 3 bases, with 13 bases between them. Germline V gene lookup returns CDR1 SNHLY and CDR2 FYNNEI. There are 15 residues in the CDR3. This CDR3 is CASSEQARSDYGYTF. CDR3 sequence (DNA): TGTGCCAGCAGTGAACAGGCCAGGAGTGACTATGGCTACACCTTC.

The chain joins TRBV28 to TRBJ1-6; no reliable D call. CDR3 length equals 15 residues. Trimming removed 4 bases at V and 3 bases at J, with 10 bases between. Germline V gene data show CDR1 as MDHEN and CDR2 as SYDVKM. The CDR3 bases are TGTGCCAGCAGTTCAGACGGTTTCTATAATTCACCCCTCCACTTT. It translates to CASSSDGFYNSPLHF.

The gene calls are TRBV10-3 and TRBJ2-3; D remains unclear. V lost 10 bases, J lost 2 bases, and 13 bases lay in between. Germline V CDR1 and CDR2: ENHRY, SYGVKD. The CDR3 extends over 13 amino acids. CDR3: CATAEPTTDTQYF. In DNA form, the CDR3 reads TGTGCCACCGCCGAACCCACCACAGATACGCAGTATTTT.

V gene TRBV29-1 combines with J gene TRBJ1-2; a weak D match, TRBD1 (6 bases). Trimming removed 6 bases at V and 3 bases at J, with 14 bases between. The germline V gene has CDR1 SQVTM and CDR2 ANQGSEA. The length of the CDR3 is 13 residues. This chain's CDR3 is CSVIQGPDYGYTF. The CDR3, as DNA: TGCAGCGTGATACAGGGTCCTGACTATGGCTACACCTTC.

This chain uses TRBV28 with TRBJ1-5; D uncertain. The CDR3 is 16 amino acids. Germline V gene lookup returns CDR1 MDHEN and CDR2 SYDVKM. V was shortened by 6 bases and J by 3 bases, with 18 bases between the two germline ends. CDR3: CASSGTRGFDNQPQHF. For the CDR3, the DNA is TGTGCCAGCAGCGGCACCCGGGGATTCGACAATCAGCCCCAGCATTTT.

This chain connects TRBV30 to TRBJ2-1; 8 bases match TRBD2. CDR3 size: 17 residues. Trimming removed 2 bases from V and 4 bases from J; junction bases left unmatched: 13. Germline V gene lookup returns CDR1 GTSNPN and CDR2 SVGIG (reference sequence). The CDR3 sequence is CAWSTLTGVAGYNEQFF. The CDR3 DNA reads as TGTGCCTGGAGTACGTTGACGGGGGTAGCGGGGTACAATGAGCAGTTCTTC.